This section outlines one TCR delta chain sequence together with its context. TCRdb lists the protein of a much larger clone for this DNA, which differs at residue 21, so this is likely a read error; the protein given here is translated from the DNA itself. TCRdb ran CATT on the multiplex PCR reads. The sample lists around 50,000 delta-chain clones, approximately 1.5% seen once, with approximately 15% in the top ten. Gammadelta T cells were flow-sorted from PBMC into Vgamma9/Vdelta2+ and Vdelta2-negative populations for bulk analysis. The sample comes from a study of γδ T cells in repeated Plasmodium falciparum infection. Study summary: The natural-infection arm compared Malian children under seasonal malaria with matched Australian children.

CDR3 size: 22 residues. Looked up from germline, CDR1 is TSWWSYY and CDR2 is QGS. Input material: gamma-delta T cells from blood. The J gene is uncalled and the V gene is TRDV1; TRDD3 is the table's D call, not checked against the DNA. The receptor was isolated from a pool of human donors (malaria-infected and uninfected, not separated). CDR3: CALGELSIPAPVLGGHTDKLTF. The CDR3 DNA is TGTGCTCTTGGGGAACTATCAATCCCGGCACCAGTGCTGGGGGGCCACACCGATAAACTCACCTTT.